Sequencing of this T cell receptor (beta chain) was carried out in a study of T cell responses to AZD1222 COVID-19 vaccine (dated by TCRdb to the early 2020s). Regarding the research as a whole: AZD1222 recipients whose second dose came at about 4 weeks and those whose second dose came at about 12 weeks were combined into one group, since spike-specific TCR depth and breadth did not differ between the two schedules. TCR sequencing was performed for about 240 trial participants, of whom around 210 were given two doses of AZD1222 and about 25 were given two doses of MenACWY control vaccine. Trial participants were enrolled by age into 18-55, 56-69 and 70-plus year subgroups, with 148, 28 and 57 TCR-sequenced participants respectively.

The time point label, as the study defines it: baseline before first vaccination. Vaccinee samples came from UK trials COV001 and COV002, including a single-blind randomized controlled phase 2/3 trial of AZD1222 (ChAdOx1 nCoV-19) in healthy adults. For TCRbeta chain sequencing, PBMC samples from trial participants were taken at day 0 and at day 28 after the second dose. Broader findings and caveats from the paper: Most participants were white British and females outnumbered males, and the authors suggested that clonal diversity may have been underestimated. Conclusions about previously exposed vaccinees are limited because only six or seven AZD1222 recipients were SARS-CoV-2 seropositive at baseline. The vaccine-associated CD4 TCRs covered the entire spike protein, and the dominant responses fell in regions 160-218 and 743-854. The 56-69-year group was small, and its depth increase did not reach significance, likely because of low power. Because no day 14 peak-response samples were available, repertoires were characterized only after the peak T cell response. After two AZD1222 doses, both the breadth and the depth of spike-specific TCRs were significantly higher than at day 0 and than in MenACWY recipients. Reportedly, almost half of the unique spike-specific TCRs recognized epitopes lying outside the regions that are mutated in the B.1.351 and B.1.1.7 variants.

The CDR3 regions of human TCRbeta chains were analyzed by immunosequencing. The published analysis was carried out like this. TCRs in the repertoires were matched against a reference library of SARS-CoV-2-specific TCRs that had been generated with the MIRA antigen-specificity platform. Breadth was defined as the fraction of unique TCRs that were SARS-CoV-2-associated, and depth was defined as the fraction of total T cells that were SARS-CoV-2-associated. Using the MIRA data, each spike-specific TCR was assigned both to the spike region to which the TCR was reactive and to a CD4 or CD8 class. Log10-transformed breadth and depth values were compared by one-way ANOVA with Sidak's multiple comparisons tests. In TCRdb, the immuneACCESS table is reduced to in-frame sequences with V and J assigned. These tables do not hold every clone; where another copy was compared, an unresolved V gene accounts for under half, and the others remain unexplained. V and J calls and clone size come straight from that table; D and trimming were deduced from the DNA. This sample is represented by more than 130,000 clones; less than 95% of them were singletons. The ten largest clones represent approximately 3.6% of the sample.

Remarks on this clone: What this receptor recognizes is not known. Base quality data are lacking; no much larger clone is found one base away.

Cut back by 0 bases and 5 bases, the V and J ends lie 11 bases apart. The germline V gene (reference sequence) yields LNHDA for CDR1 and SQIVND for CDR2. Spanning cysteine to phenylalanine, the CDR3 consists of 15 amino acids. Just CDR3 DNA is preserved here, 45 bases in frame from base 1. This sequence was found in an adult in good health. The chain was built from TRBV19 and TRBJ1-5; the D gene remains uncertain. Sequenced material: peripheral blood, taken on day 0 of AZD1222 vaccination. The sequence in DNA is TGTGCCAGTAGTATAGATCGGCCAGGCCATCAGCCCCAGCATTTT. Translated, it gives CASSIDRPGHQPQHF.